The 17 T cell receptor beta chains reported below all come from one sample, sequenced in a study of diagnostic markers for celiac disease. From its re-call of the reads, TCRdb lists each CDR3 protein once, without DNA. In total, the table holds approximately 8,000 distinct CDR3 sequences. Sequenced input: either unsorted cells or a sorted T cell fraction (not recorded which). The receptor source for this set is a human donor. This table probably holds off-target reads from a library built for another chain.

The J gene is TRBJ2-1, the V gene TRBV5-4; TCRdb's D gene call, TRBD2, goes unchecked for lack of DNA. Germline V gene sequence: CDR1 SGHNT, CDR2 YYREEE (reference sequence). The CDR3 contains 14 residues. CDR3: CASSFTGGPNEQFF.

This clonotype registers medium-sized by frequency. The V and J genes are TRBV9 and TRBJ2-2; TCRdb designates TRBD1, a call that cannot be tested without DNA. The CDR3 covers 14 residues. The V gene's germline CDR1 is SGDLS and CDR2 YYNGEE. CDR3 region: CASSKGDRTGELFF.

The V gene is TRBV6-6, the J gene TRBJ2-1; TCRdb calls TRBD2, which cannot be checked without DNA. Germline V gene sequence: CDR1 MNHNY, CDR2 SVGAGI (reference sequence). The CDR3 contains 16 residues. The CDR3 loop reads CASSSALAGGGNEQFF.

V is TRBV12-3 or TRBV12-4 and J is TRBJ2-1. This CDR3 has 14 amino acids. The CDR3 region is CASSLAATINEQFF.

This clonotype shows up as medium-sized by frequency. The chain couples TRBV7-2 to TRBJ1-5. Germline V gene data show CDR1 as SGHTA and CDR2 as FQGNSA. The CDR3 spans 12 residues. CDR3 protein: CASSVNAQPQHF.

J is TRBJ2-3 and V is TRBV6-1; TCRdb selects TRBD2, and the lack of DNA leaves this call unchecked. Germline V gene lookup returns CDR1 MNHNS and CDR2 SASEGT. The CDR3 is made up of 14 amino acids. The CDR3: CASSEGPGPYTQYF.

The rearrangement joins TRBV14 to TRBJ1-4. Germline V gene data show CDR1 as SGHDN and CDR2 as FVKESK. The CDR3 consists of 14 residues. CDR3: CASSRDGADEKLFF.

This clonotype is called medium-sized based on its frequency. The chain joins TRBV24-1 to TRBJ2-5; TCRdb designates TRBD1, a call that cannot be tested without DNA. The CDR3 length is 13 residues. Germline values: CDR1 KGHDR, CDR2 SFDVKD. The CDR3 spells CATSPGQQETQYF.

This clonotype is identified as medium-sized from frequency. The genes are TRBV29-1 and TRBJ1-2; TCRdb returns TRBD1, unconfirmable since there is no DNA. The CDR3 is 14 residues long. In germline, CDR1 is SQVTM, CDR2 ANQGSEA. CDR3 residues: CSVESVRQGGGYTF.

V is TRBV28 and J is TRBJ2-1; the D gene TCRdb calls, TRBD2, cannot be checked with no DNA. Germline values: CDR1 MDHEN, CDR2 SYDVKM. The CDR3 consists of 16 residues. The CDR3 sequence is CASTFAGGPIDNEQFF. Drawing the rest from reference TRBV28 and TRBJ2-1, the complete variable domain is DVKVTQSSRYLVKRTGEKVFLECVQDMDHENMFWYRQDPGLGLRLIYFSYDVKMKEKGDIPEGYSVSREKKERFSLILESASTNQTSMYLCASTFAGGPIDNEQFFGPGTRLTVL.

This chain connects TRBV20-1 to TRBJ2-3; with no DNA, the TCRdb D assignment of TRBD2 cannot be verified. Germline-derived CDR1 and CDR2 are DFQATT and SNEGSKA (reference sequence). CDR3 length: 15 amino acids. The CDR3 sequence: CSALTLAALGARQYF.

This clonotype counts as medium-sized (0.01 to 0.1%) by frequency. The chain joins TRBV7-2 to TRBJ1-1; TCRdb's D call, TRBD1, is unchecked because there is no DNA. Germline values: CDR1 SGHTA, CDR2 FQGNSA. This CDR3 is built from 18 residues. The CDR3 region is CASSLLGGPPGEDTEAFF.

The gene calls are TRBV9 and TRBJ2-6; lacking DNA, the TRBD1 call made by TCRdb goes unchecked. In germline, CDR1 is SGDLS, CDR2 YYNGEE. The CDR3 totals 18 residues. The CDR3 loop reads CASSTRRNEGRRANVLTF.

The chain uses TRBV4-2 and TRBJ2-2; the D call of TRBD2 rests on TCRdb alone, since no DNA is present to check it. CDR1 and CDR2 from the germline V gene are LGHNA and YNFKEQ. The CDR3 contains 14 residues. CDR3: CASSQATEGRELFF.

By frequency, this clonotype registers medium-sized (0.01 to 0.1%). V is TRBV18 and J is TRBJ1-5; TCRdb's D call, TRBD1, is unchecked because there is no DNA. Germline V lookup: CDR1 KGHSH, CDR2 LQKENI. CDR3 size: 16 residues. Here the CDR3 reads CASSHHDRGGNQPQHF. Full variable domain (remainder filled in from reference TRBV18 and TRBJ1-5): NAGVMQNPRHLVRRRGQEARLRCSPMKGHSHVYWYRQLPEEGLKFMVYLQKENIIDESGMPKERFSAEFPKEGPSILRIQQVVRGDSAAYFCASSHHDRGGNQPQHFGDGTRLSIL.

This clonotype is medium-sized by frequency. The V and J genes are TRBV5-4 and TRBJ2-2; without DNA, the TCRdb call of TRBD2 cannot be checked. The CDR3 loop spans 15 amino acids. Germline CDR1 and CDR2: SGHNT and YYREEE (reference sequence). The CDR3 protein is CASSSELASKGELFF.

This rearrangement joins TRBV9 to TRBJ1-5. There are 15 residues in the CDR3. The germline CDR1 and CDR2 sequences are SGDLS and YYNGEE. The CDR3 protein is CASSAGLEGDQPQHF. Drawing the rest from reference TRBV9 and TRBJ1-5, the complete variable domain is DSGVTQTPKHLITATGQRVTLRCSPRSGDLSVYWYQQSLDQGLQFLIQYYNGEERAKGNILERFSAQQFPDLHSELNLSSLELGDSALYFCASSAGLEGDQPQHFGDGTRLSIL.